This TCR beta chain was observed in a study of beta chain features in type 1 diabetes. For the study at large: In age, gender and cell yields, patients were similar to healthy donors. Study findings and constraints: Insertions at VDJ junctions were less frequent in type 1 diabetes patients. These patients also deleted more nucleotides at the same junctions. Type 1 diabetes patients showed a moderate but significant shortening of TCRB CDR3s in all four CD4+ subsets.

The CDR3 has 15 residues. Trimming removed 3 bases at V and 6 bases at J, with 14 bases between. Looked up from germline, CDR1 is KGHSH and CDR2 is LQKENI. Of note for this clone: Its specificity is unknown.

CD45RO/CCR7/CD25/CD127/CD95/CD27 separated CD4+ naive, central memory, regulatory and stem cell-like memory cells by sorting. What was sequenced were expressed TCRB transcripts, since all of the isolated RNA had been reverse transcribed. Profiled with immunoSEQ multiplex PCR; TCRdb holds only in-frame clones, not every one. The sample records over 700,000 clones, 17% being singletons. Material: naive CD4+ T cells from blood. The chain combines TRBV18 with TRBJ2-2; a possible D gene is TRBD1 (5 bases). The sequence was obtained from a woman younger than 35 in good health. The CDR3 loop reads CASSPSAGLAGELFF. The CDR3 nucleotides read TGTGCCAGCTCACCTTCTGCAGGGCTAGCCGGGGAGCTGTTTTTT.